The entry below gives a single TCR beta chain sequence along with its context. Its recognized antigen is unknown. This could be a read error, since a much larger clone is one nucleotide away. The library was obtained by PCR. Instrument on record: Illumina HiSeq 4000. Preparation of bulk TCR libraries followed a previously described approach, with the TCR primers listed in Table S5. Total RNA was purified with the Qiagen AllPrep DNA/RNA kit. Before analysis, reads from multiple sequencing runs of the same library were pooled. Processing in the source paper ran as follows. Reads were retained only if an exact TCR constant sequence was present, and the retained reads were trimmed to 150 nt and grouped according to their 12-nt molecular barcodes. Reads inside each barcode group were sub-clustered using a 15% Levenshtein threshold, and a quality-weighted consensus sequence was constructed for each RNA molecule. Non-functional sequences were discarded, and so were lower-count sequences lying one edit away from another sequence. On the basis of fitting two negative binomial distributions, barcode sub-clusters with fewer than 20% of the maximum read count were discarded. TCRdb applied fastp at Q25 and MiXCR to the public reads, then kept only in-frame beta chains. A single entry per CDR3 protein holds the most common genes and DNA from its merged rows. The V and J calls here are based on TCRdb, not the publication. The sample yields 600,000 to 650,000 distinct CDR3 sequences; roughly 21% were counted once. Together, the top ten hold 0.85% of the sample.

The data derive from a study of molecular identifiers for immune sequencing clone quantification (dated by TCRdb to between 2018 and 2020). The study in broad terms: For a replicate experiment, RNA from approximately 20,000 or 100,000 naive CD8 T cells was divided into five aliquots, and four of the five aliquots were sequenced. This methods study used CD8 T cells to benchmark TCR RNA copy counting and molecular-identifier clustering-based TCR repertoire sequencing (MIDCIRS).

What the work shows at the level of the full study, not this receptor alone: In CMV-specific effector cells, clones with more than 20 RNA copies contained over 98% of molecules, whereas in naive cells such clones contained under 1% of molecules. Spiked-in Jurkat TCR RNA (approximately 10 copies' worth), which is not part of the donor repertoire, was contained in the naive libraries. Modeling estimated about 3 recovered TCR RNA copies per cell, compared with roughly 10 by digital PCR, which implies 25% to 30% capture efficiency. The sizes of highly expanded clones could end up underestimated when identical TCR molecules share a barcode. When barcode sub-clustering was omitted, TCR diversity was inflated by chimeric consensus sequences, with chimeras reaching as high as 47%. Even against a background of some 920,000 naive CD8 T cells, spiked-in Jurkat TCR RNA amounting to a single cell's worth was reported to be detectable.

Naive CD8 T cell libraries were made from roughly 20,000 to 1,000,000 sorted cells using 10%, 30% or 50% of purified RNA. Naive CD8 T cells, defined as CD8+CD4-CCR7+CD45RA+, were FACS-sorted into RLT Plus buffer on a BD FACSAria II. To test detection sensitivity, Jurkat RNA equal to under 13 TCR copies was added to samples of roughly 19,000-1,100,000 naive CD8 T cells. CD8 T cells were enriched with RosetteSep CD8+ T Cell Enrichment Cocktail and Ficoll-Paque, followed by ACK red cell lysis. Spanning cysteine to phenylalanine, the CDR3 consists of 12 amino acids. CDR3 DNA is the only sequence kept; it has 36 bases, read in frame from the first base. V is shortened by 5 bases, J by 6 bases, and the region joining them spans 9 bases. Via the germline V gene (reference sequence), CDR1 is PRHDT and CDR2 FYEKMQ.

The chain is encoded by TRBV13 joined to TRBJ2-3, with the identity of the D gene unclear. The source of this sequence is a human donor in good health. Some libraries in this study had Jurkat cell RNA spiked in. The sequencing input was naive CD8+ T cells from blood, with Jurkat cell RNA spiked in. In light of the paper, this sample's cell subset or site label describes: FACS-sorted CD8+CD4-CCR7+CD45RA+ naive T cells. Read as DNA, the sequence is TGTGCCAGCAGCGTGTATGCGGATACGCAGTATTTT. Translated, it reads CASSVYADTQYF. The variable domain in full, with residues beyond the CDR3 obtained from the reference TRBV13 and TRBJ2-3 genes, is AAGVIQSPRHLIKEKRETATLKCYPIPRHDTVYWYQQGPGQDPQFLISFYEKMQSDKGSIPDRFSAQQFSDYHSELNMSSLELGDSALYFCASSVYADTQYFGPGTRLTVL.